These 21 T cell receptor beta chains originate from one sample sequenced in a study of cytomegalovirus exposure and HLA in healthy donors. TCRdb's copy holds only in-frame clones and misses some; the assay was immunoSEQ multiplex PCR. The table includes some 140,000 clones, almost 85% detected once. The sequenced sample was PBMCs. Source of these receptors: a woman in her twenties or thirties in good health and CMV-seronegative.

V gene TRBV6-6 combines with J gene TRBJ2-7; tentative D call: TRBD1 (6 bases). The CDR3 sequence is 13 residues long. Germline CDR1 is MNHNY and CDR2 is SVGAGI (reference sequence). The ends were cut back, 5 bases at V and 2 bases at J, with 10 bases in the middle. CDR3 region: CASSPDRAYEQYF. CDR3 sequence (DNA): TGTGCCAGCAGTCCGGACAGAGCCTACGAGCAGTACTTC.

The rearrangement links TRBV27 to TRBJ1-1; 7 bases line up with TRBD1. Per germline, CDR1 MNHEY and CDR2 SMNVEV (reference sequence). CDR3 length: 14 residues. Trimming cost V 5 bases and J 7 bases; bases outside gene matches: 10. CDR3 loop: CASSPWTGRFEAFF. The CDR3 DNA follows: TGTGCCAGCAGTCCCTGGACAGGTCGTTTTGAAGCTTTCTTT.

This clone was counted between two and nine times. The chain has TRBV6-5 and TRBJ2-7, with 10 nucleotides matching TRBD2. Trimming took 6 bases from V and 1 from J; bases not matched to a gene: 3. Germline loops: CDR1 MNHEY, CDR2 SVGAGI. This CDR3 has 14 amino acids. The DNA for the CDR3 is TGTGCCAGCAGCCGGACTAGCGGATCCTACGAGCAGTACTTC. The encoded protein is CASSRTSGSYEQYF.

In nucleotides, the CDR3 is TGTGCCAGTAGTCTGGGACTAGCGGGGGCCCCCTACAATGAGCAGTTCTTC. It is translated as CASSLGLAGAPYNEQFF. V is TRBV19 and J is TRBJ2-1; TRBD2 agrees at 14 bases. CDR3 size: 17 residues. The V gene's germline CDR1 is LNHDA and CDR2 SQIVND (reference sequence). V was clipped by 5 bases and J by 2 bases; unmatched bases: 5. Together with reference TRBV19 and TRBJ2-1, the CDR3 gives the full variable domain: DGGITQSPKYLFRKEGQNVTLSCEQNLNHDAMYWYRQDPGQGLRLIYYSQIVNDFQKGDIAEGYSVSREKKESFPLTVTSAQKNPTAFYLCASSLGLAGAPYNEQFFGPGTRLTVL.

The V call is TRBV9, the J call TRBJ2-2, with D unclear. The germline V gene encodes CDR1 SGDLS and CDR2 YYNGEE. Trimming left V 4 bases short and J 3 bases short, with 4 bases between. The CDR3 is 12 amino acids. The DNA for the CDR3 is TGTGCCAGCAGCCAGTACACCGGGGAGCTGTTTTTT. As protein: CASSQYTGELFF.

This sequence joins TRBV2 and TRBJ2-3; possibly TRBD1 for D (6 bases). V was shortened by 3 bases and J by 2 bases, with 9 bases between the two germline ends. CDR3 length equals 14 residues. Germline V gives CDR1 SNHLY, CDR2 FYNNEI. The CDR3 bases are TGTGCCAGCAGTGACGAGGGGGACACAGATACGCAGTATTTT. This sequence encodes CASSDEGDTDTQYF.

This CDR3 is CASSMRTGGYGYTF. DNA of the CDR3: TGTGCCAGTAGTATGCGGACAGGGGGCTATGGCTACACCTTC. V gene TRBV19 combines with J gene TRBJ1-2; 10 bases map to TRBD1. V lost 3 bases, J lost 4 bases, and 2 bases stayed unmatched. This CDR3 comprises 14 residues. The germline gives CDR1 LNHDA, CDR2 SQIVND (reference sequence).

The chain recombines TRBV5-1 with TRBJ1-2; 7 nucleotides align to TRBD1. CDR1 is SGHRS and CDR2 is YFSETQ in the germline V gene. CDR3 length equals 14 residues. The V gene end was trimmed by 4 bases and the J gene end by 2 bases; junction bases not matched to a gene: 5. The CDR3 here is CASSTGTVNYGYTF. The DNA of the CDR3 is TGCGCCAGCAGCACGGGGACAGTCAACTATGGCTACACCTTC.

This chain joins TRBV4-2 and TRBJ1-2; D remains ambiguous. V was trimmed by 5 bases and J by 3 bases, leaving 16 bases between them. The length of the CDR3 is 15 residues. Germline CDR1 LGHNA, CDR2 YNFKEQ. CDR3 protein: CASSTRGGGDYGYTF. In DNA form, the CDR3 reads TGTGCCAGCAGCACCCGGGGAGGAGGTGACTATGGCTACACCTTC.

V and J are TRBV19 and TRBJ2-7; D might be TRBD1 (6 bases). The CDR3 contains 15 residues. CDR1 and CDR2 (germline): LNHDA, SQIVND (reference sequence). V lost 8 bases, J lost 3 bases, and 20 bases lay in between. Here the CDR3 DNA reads TGTGCCAGTTCCAGGGGCCCCCCAGGGGTCTACGAGCAGTACTTC. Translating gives CASSRGPPGVYEQYF.

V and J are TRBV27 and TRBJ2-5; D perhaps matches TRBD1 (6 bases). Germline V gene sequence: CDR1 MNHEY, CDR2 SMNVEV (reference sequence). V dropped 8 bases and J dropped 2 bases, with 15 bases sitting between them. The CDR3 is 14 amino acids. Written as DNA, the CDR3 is TGTGCCAGCCGGACTCTGGACAGTCAAGAGACCCAGTACTTC. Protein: CASRTLDSQETQYF.

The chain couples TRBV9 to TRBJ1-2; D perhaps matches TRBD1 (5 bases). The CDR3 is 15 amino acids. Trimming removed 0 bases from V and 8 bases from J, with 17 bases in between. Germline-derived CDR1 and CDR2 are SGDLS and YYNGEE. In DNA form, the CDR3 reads TGTGCCAGCAGCGTAGCTACCTGGGGGGTCGGAGGCTACACCTTC. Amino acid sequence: CASSVATWGVGGYTF. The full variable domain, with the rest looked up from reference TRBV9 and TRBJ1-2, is DSGVTQTPKHLITATGQRVTLRCSPRSGDLSVYWYQQSLDQGLQFLIQYYNGEERAKGNILERFSAQQFPDLHSELNLSSLELGDSALYFCASSVATWGVGGYTFGSGTRLTVV.

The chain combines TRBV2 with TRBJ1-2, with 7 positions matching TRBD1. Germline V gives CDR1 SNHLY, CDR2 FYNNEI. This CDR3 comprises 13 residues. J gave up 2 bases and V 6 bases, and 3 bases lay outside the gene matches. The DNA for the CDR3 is TGTGCCAGCAGATTGGACAGGAACTATGGCTACACCTTC. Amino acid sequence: CASRLDRNYGYTF.

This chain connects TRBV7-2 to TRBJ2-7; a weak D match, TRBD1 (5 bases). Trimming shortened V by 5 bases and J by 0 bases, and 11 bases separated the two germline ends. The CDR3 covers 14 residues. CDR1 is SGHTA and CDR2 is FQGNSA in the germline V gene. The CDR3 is CASSLTAFSYEQYF. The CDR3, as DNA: TGTGCCAGCAGCCTGACAGCCTTCTCCTACGAGCAGTACTTC.

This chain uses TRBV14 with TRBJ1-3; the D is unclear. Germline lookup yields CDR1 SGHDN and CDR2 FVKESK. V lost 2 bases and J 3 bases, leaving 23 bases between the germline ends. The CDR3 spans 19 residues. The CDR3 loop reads CASSQISYRGRSSGNTIYF. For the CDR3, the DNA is TGTGCCAGCAGCCAAATTTCTTACCGAGGGCGTAGTAGTGGAAACACCATATATTTT.

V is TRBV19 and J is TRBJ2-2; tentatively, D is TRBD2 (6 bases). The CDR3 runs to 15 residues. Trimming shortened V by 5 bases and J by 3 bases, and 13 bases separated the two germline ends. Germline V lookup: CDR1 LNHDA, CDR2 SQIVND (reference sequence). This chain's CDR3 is CASSPRDGHTGELFF. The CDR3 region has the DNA TGTGCCAGTAGTCCGCGGGACGGACACACCGGGGAGCTGTTTTTT.

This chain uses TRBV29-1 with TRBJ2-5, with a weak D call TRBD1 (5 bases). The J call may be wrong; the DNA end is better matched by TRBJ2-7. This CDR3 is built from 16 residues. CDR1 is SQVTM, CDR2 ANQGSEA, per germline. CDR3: CSVSPPPGRGGYEQYF. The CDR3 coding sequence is TGCAGCGTTTCTCCCCCCCCAGGTAGGGGTGGCTACGAGCAGTACTTC.

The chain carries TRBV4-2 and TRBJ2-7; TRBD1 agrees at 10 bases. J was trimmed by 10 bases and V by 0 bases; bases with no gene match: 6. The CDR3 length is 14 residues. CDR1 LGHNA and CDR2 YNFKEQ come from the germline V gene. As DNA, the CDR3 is TGTGCCAGCAGCCAAGAGAGACAGGGGGCGCGACAGTACTTC. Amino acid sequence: CASSQERQGARQYF.

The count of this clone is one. The CDR3: CASSLRSGEQYF. The CDR3 DNA reads TGTGCCAGCAGCTTAAGGAGCGGGGAGCAGTACTTC. The chain links TRBV7-9 to TRBJ2-7; TRBD2 might be the D (6 bases). This CDR3 is built from 12 residues. Per germline, CDR1 SEHNR and CDR2 FQNEAQ (reference sequence). V was trimmed by 2 bases and J by 7 bases, leaving 9 bases between them.

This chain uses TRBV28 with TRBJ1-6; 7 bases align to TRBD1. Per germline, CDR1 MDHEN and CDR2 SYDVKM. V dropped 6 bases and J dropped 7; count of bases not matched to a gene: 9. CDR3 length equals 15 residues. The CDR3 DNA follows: TGTGCCAGCAGAAACCGGGACAGAGGGAATTCACCCCTCCACTTT. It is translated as CASRNRDRGNSPLHF.

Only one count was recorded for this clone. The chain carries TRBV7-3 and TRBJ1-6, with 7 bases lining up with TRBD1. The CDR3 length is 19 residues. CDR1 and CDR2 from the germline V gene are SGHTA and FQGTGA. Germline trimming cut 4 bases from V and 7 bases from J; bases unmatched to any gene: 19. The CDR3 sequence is CASSSRQGSKYSLNSPLHF. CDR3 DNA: TGTGCCAGCAGCTCCCGACAGGGAAGTAAATATAGCCTCAATTCACCCCTCCACTTT.